This TCR beta chain was recovered during a study of T cell repertoires in cytomegalovirus infection. Study-wide context: Matching HLA type and CMV infection were both indicated by public TCR beta signatures.

This clonotype occurred many times. The target antigen is unknown. Per the germline V gene, CDR1 is MNHEY and CDR2 is SVGEGT. V was pared by 2 bases and J by 0 bases, with 7 bases between. This CDR3 contains 14 residues. Findings and caveats of the study: CMV-specific TCR beta clonotypes restricted by HLA-C dominated the ex vivo response.

MiXCR, run by TCRdb on the reads, gives a single entry per CDR3 protein. This sample has a few hundred thousand distinct CDR3 sequences, with over 20% found just once. The rearrangement uses TRBV6-2 or TRBV6-3 and TRBJ1-1, with D unclear. The receptor was isolated from a human donor in good health (CMV status not recorded). Some clones in this sample may be carry-over from other donors' samples. Material for sequencing was CD8+ T cells from PBMCs. CDR3 in DNA: TGTGCCAGCAGTTACGGGCAGATGAACACTGAAGCTTTCTTT. Translating gives CASSYGQMNTEAFF.